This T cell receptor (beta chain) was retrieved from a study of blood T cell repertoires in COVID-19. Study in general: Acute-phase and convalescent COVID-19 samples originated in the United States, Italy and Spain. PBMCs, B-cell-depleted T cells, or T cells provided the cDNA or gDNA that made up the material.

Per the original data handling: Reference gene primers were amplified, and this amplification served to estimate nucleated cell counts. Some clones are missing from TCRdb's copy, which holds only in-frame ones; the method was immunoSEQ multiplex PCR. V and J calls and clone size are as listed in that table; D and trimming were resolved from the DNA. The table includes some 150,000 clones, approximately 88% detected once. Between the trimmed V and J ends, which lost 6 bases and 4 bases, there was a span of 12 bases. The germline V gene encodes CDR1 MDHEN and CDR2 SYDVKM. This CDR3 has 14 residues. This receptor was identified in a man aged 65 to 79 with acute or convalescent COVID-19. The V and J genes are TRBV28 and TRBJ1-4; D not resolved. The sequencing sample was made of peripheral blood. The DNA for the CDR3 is TGTGCCAGCAGGACGAACAGTTTTAATGAAAAACTGTTTTTT. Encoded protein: CASRTNSFNEKLFF.